This T cell receptor (beta chain) derives from a study of CD8 T cells in ankylosing spondylitis (dated by TCRdb to 2017 to 2019). At the level of the whole study: The study profiled T cell receptor beta repertoires in healthy donors and ankylosing spondylitis patients to find disease-linked TCR variants. In total, the full study cohort was made up of 85 to 140 healthy donors and 25 to 30 ankylosing spondylitis patients. Peripheral blood was sampled, and synovial fluid was additionally collected from ankylosing spondylitis patients. Results the study describes overall, beyond this receptor: Some of the motif variants had been reported before in the synovial fluid and blood of reactive arthritis patients, a finding that suggests common disease-initiation mechanisms. Blood from ankylosing spondylitis patients appeared to be characterized by a TCR beta motif composed of 7 to 9 highly homologous amino acid variants. The disease-linked clones were reported to be significantly enriched in matched synovial fluid samples from ankylosing spondylitis patients. A CD8+ phenotype was shown by the disease-linked clones, which were found at relatively low frequencies in peripheral blood.

This clonotype was recorded many times. The antigen this receptor binds is unknown. One base away there is no much larger clone; base qualities are not given. The sample was run on an Illumina HiSeq 2500. Quantitative 5'-RACE with molecular barcodes was the method used to prepare the TCR beta libraries. As for the original processing: A new computational method based on a probabilistic model of VDJ rearrangement was used to identify disease-linked TCR variants. TCRdb's own reprocessing of the public reads used fastp at Q25 and MiXCR and kept productive beta chains. Records with the same CDR3 protein are collapsed into one entry carrying the most frequent genes and DNA. The V and J calls reflect TCRdb's pipeline rather than the authors' work. The sample table contains about 250,000 distinct CDR3 sequences; only one count was recorded for 8% to 11% of them. Less than 3% of the sample is held by the ten biggest clonotypes.

The germline V gene provides CDR1 ENHRY and CDR2 SYGVKD. The CDR3 runs 14 residues from the cysteine to the phenylalanine. The retained sequence is limited to the CDR3, 42 bases, with the frame set at the first base. The trim is 0 bases for V and 5 bases for J, with a gap of 9 bases between the germline ends. The receptor chain draws on TRBV10-3 and TRBJ2-3; the D gene is possibly TRBD1, with 6 bases matching. The sample comprised blood, either unsorted or a sorted T cell fraction (not recorded which). The receptor was derived from a male donor with ankylosing spondylitis or in good health (not recorded which). The nucleotide sequence is given as TGTGCCATCAGTGAGTCGACCAGGGGAGATACGCAGTATTTT. Its translation is CAISESTRGDTQYF.